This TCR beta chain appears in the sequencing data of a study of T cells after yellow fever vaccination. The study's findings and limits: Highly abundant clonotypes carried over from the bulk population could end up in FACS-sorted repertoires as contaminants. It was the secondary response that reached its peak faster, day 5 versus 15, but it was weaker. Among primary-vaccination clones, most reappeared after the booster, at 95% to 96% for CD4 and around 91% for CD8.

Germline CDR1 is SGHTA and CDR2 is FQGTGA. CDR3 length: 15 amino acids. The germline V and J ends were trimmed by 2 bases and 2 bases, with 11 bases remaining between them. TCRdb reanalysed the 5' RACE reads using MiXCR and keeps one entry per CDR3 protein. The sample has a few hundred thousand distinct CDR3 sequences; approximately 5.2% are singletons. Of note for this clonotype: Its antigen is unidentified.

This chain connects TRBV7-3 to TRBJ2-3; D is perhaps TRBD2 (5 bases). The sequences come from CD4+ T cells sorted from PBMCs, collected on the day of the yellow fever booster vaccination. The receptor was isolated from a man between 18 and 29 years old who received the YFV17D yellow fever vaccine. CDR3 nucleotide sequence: TGTGCCAGCAGCTTATTAGCGACTCCCACAGATACGCAGTATTTT. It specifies CASSLLATPTDTQYF.